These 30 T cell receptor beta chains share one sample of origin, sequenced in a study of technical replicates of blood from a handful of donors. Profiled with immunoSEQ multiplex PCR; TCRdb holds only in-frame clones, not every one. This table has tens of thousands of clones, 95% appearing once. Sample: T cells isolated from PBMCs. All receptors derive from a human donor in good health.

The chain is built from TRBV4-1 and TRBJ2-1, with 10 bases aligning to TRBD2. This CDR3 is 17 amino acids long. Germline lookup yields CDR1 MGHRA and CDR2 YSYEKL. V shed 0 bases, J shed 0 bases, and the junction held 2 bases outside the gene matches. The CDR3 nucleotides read TGCGCCAGCAGCCAAGACGAGCGGGGGGGCTCCTACAATGAGCAGTTCTTC. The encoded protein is CASSQDERGGSYNEQFF.

The CDR3: CASSPAEGRPGGNTIYF. Written as DNA, the CDR3 is TGTGCCAGCAGTCCGGCTGAGGGCAGGCCGGGAGGAAACACCATATATTTT. V and J are TRBV28 and TRBJ1-3; D gene ambiguous. Germline CDR1 is MDHEN and CDR2 is SYDVKM. V lost 5 bases to trimming and J lost 4 bases, with 21 bases between them. This CDR3 region has 17 residues.

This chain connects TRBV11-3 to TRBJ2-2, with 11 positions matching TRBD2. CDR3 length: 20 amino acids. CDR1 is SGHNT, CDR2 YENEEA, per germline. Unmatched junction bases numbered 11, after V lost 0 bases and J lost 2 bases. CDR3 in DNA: TGTGCCAGCAGCTTAGATCATTGGGATAGCGGGGGGGACAACACCGGGGAGCTGTTTTTT. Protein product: CASSLDHWDSGGDNTGELFF.

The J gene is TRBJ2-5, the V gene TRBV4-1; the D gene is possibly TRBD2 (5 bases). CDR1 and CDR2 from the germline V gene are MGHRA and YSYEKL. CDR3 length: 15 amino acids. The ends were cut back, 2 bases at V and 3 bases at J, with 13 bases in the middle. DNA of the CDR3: TGCGCCAGCAGCCAAAGCACTAGATGGGAAGAGACCCAGTACTTC. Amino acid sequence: CASSQSTRWEETQYF.

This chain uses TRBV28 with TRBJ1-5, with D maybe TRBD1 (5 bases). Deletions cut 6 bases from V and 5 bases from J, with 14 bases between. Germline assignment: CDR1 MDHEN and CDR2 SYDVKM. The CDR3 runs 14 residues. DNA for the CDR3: TGTGCCAGCAGCACAACTGGGGCCTATCAGCCCCAGCATTTT. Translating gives CASSTTGAYQPQHF.

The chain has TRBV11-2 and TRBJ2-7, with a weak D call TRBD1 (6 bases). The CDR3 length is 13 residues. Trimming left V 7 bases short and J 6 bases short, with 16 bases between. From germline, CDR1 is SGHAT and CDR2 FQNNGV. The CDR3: CASTLTGAVEQYF. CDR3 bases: TGTGCCAGCACCTTGACAGGAGCAGTCGAGCAGTACTTC.

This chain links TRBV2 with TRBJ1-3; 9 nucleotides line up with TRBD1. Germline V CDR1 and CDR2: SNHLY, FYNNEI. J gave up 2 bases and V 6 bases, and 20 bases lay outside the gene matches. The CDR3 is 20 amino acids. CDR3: CASSAGTGNVKDVTGNTIYF. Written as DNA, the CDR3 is TGTGCCAGCAGCGCCGGGACAGGGAATGTGAAGGATGTAACTGGAAACACCATATATTTT.

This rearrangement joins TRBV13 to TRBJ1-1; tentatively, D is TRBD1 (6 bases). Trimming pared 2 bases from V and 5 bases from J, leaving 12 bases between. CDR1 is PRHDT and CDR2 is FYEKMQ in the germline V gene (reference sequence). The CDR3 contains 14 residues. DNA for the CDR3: TGTGCCAGCAGCTTAATTGGGGGCCGAACTGAAGCTTTCTTT. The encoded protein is CASSLIGGRTEAFF.

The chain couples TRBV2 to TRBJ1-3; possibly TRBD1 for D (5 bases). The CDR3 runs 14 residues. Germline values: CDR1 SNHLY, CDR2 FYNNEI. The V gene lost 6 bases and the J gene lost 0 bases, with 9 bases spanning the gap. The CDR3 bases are TGTGCCAGCAGGACTGACAGCTCTGGAAACACCATATATTTT. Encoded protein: CASRTDSSGNTIYF. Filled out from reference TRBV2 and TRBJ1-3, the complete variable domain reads EPEVTQTPSHQVTQMGQEVILRCVPISNHLYFYWYRQILGQKVEFLVSFYNNEISEKSEIFDDQFSVERPDGSNFTLKIRSTKLEDSAMYFCASRTDSSGNTIYFGEGSWLTVV.

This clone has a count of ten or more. The CDR3 bases are TGTGCCTGGAGGGGGCTCTCTGGAAACACCATATATTTT. It translates to CAWRGLSGNTIYF. The chain is built from TRBV30 and TRBJ1-3; possible D gene TRBD1, 5 bases. V shed 3 bases and J shed 0 bases, with 6 bases lying between them. Germline V lookup: CDR1 GTSNPN, CDR2 SVGIG (reference sequence). This CDR3 is 13 amino acids long.

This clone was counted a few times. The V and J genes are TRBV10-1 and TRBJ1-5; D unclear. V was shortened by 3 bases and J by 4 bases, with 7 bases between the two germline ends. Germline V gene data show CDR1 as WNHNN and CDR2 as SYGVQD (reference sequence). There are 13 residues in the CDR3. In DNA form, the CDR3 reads TGCGCCAGCAGTGACCGGGGTAATCAGCCCCAGCATTTT. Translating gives CASSDRGNQPQHF.

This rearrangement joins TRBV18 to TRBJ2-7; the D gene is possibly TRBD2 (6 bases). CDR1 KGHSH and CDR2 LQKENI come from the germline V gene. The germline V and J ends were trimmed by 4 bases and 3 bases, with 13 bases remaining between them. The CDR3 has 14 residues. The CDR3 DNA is TGTGCCAGCTCACTCCAGCGGGTAGACTACGAGCAGTACTTC. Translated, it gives CASSLQRVDYEQYF.

The DNA for the CDR3 is TGTGCCAGCAGTTACTCGAGGCCTTTCCACTATGGCTACACCTTC. This sequence encodes CASSYSRPFHYGYTF. The chain has TRBV6-5 and TRBJ1-2, with no clear D. Germline V CDR1 and CDR2: MNHEY, SVGAGI. The CDR3 totals 15 residues. Trimming cost V 0 bases and J 3 bases, with 11 bases left between them.

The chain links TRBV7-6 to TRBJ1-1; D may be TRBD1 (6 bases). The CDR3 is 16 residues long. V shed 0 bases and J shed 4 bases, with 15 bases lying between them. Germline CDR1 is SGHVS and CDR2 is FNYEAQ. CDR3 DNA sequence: TGTGCCAGCAGCTTAGCGTCAGGGGTGGGGAGCACTGAAGCTTTCTTT. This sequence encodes CASSLASGVGSTEAFF.

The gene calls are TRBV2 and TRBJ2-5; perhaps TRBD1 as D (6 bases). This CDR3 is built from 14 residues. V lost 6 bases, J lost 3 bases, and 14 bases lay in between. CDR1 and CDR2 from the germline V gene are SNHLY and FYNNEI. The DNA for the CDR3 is TGTGCCAGCAGGATCGACAGGACGGAAGAGACCCAGTACTTC. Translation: CASRIDRTEETQYF.

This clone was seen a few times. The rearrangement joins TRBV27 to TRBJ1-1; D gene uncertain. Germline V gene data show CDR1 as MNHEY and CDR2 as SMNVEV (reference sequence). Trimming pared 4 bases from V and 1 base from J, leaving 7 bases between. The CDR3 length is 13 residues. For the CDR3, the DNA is TGTGCCAGCAGTTCCACGGGGAACACTGAAGCTTTCTTT. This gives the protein CASSSTGNTEAFF.

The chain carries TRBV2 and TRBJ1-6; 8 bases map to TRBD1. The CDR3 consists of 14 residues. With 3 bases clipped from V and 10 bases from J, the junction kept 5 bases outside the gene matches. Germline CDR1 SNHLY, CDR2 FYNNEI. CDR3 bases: TGTGCCAGCAGTGATACAGGGGGGCGGTCACCCCTCCACTTT. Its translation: CASSDTGGRSPLHF.

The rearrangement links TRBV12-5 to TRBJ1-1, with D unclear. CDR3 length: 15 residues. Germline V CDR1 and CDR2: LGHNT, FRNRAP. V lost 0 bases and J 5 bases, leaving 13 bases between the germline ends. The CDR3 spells CASGLVANRETEAFF. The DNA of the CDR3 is TGTGCTAGTGGTTTGGTGGCCAATCGGGAGACTGAAGCTTTCTTT.

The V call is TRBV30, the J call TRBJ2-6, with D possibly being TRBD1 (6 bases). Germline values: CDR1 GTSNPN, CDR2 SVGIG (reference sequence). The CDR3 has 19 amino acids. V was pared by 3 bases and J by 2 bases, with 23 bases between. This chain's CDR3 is CAWRYRDISTLPGANVLTF. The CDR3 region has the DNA TGTGCCTGGAGGTACCGGGACATAAGTACCCTACCTGGGGCCAACGTCCTGACTTTC.

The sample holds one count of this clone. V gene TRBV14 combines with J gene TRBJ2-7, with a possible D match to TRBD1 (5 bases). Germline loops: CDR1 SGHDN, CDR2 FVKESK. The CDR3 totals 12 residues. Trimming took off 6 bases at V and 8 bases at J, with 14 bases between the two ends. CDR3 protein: CASRSQGFKQYF. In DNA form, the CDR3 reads TGTGCCAGCAGGAGTCAGGGCTTCAAGCAGTACTTC.

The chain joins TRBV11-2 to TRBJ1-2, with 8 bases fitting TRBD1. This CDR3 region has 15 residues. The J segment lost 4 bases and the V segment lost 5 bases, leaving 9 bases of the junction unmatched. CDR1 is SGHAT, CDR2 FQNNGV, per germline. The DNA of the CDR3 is TGTGCCAGCAGCACGACAGGGGCAACGGGCTATGGCTACACCTTC. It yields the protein CASSTTGATGYGYTF. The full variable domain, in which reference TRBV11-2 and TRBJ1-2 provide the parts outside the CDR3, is EAGVAQSPRYKIIEKRQSVAFWCNPISGHATLYWYQQILGQGPKLLIQFQNNGVVDDSQLPKDRFSAERLKGVDSTLKIQPAKLEDSAVYLCASSTTGATGYGYTFGSGTRLTVV.

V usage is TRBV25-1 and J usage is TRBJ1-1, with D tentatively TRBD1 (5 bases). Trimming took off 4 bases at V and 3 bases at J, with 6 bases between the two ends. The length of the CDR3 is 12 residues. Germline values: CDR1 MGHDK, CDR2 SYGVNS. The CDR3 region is CASSAQDTEAFF. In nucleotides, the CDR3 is TGTGCCAGCAGTGCACAGGACACTGAAGCTTTCTTT.

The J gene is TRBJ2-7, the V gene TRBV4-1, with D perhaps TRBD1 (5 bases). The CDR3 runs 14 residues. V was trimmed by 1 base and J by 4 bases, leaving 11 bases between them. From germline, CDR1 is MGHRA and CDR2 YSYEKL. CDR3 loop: CASSQVLGQYEQYF. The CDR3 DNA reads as TGCGCCAGCAGCCAAGTTTTGGGGCAGTACGAGCAGTACTTC.

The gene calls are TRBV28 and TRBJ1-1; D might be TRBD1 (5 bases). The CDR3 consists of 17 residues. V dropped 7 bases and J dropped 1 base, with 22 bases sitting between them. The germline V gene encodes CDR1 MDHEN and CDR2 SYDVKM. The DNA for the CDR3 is TGTGCCAGCACTATTTGGGTACTAACAGGACCGAACACTGAAGCTTTCTTT. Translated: CASTIWVLTGPNTEAFF.

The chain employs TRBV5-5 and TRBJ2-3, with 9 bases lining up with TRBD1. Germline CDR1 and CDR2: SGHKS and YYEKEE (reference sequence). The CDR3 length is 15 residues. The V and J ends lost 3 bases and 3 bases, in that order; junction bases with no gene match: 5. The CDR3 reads CASSSTGGRTDTQYF. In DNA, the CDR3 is TGTGCCAGCAGCTCGACAGGGGGTAGGACAGATACGCAGTATTTT.

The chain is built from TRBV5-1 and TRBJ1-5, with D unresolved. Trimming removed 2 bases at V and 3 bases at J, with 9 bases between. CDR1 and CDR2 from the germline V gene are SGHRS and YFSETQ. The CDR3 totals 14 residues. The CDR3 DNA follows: TGCGCCAGCAGCTTCGGGGATTTCAATCAGCCCCAGCATTTT. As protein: CASSFGDFNQPQHF.

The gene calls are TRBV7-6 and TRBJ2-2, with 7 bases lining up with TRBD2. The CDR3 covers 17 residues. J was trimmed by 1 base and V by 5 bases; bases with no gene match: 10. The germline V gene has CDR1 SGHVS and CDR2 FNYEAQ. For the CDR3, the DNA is TGTGCCAGCAGCCAGAGCCGGGACTACCTGAACACCGGGGAGCTGTTTTTT. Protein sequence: CASSQSRDYLNTGELFF.

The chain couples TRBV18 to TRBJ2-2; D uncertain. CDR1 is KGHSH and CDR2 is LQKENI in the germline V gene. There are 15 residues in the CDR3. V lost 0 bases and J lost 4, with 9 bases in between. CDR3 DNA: TGTGCCAGCTCACCACCGAGGTCCCCCACCGGGGAGCTGTTTTTT. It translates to CASSPPRSPTGELFF.

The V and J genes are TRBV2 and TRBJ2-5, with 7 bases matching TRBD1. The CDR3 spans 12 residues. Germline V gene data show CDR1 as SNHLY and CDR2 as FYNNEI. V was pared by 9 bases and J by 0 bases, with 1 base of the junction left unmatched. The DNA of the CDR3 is TGTGCCAGTACAGGGGACCAAGAGACCCAGTACTTC. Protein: CASTGDQETQYF.

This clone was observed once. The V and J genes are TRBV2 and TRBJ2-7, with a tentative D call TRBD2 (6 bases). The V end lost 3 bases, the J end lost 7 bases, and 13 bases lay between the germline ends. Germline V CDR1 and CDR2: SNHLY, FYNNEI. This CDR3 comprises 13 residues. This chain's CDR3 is CASSDGGRGEQYF. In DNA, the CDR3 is TGTGCCAGCAGTGACGGAGGGCGCGGGGAGCAGTACTTC.